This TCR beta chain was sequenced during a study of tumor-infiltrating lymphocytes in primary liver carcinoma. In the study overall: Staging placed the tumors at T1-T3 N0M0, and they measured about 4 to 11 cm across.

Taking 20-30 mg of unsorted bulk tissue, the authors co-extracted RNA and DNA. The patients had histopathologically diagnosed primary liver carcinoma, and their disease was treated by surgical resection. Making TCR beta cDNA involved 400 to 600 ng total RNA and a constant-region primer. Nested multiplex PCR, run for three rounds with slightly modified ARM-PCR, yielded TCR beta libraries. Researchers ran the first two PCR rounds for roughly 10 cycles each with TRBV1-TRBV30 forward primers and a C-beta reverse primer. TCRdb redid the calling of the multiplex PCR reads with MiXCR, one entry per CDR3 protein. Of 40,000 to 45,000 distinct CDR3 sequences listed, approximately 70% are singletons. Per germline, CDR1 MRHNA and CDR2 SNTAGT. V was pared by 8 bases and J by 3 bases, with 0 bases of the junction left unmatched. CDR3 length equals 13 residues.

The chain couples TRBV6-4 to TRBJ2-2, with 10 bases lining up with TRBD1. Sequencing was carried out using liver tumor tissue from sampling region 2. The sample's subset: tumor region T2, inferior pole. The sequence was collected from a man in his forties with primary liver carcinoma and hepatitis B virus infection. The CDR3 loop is CASGTGDTGELFF. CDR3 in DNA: TGTGCCAGCGGGACAGGGGACACCGGGGAGCTGTTTTTT.